These 7 T cell receptor beta chains came from one sample sequenced in a study of blood T cells in healthy people across ages. Next came a second PCR, run for roughly 6 to 11 cycles, which used a sample-barcoded 5' primer along with a J-beta primer mix. TCRdb re-derived calls from the 5' RACE reads in MiXCR, one entry per CDR3 protein. The sample contains about 620,000 distinct CDR3 sequences, 45% to 60% of which appear only once. Material: blood. These receptors were obtained from a woman over 75 in good health.

This clonotype was seen repeatedly, ten times or more. The chain has TRBV29-1 and TRBJ2-1; D gene ambiguous. CDR1 and CDR2 from the germline V gene are SQVTM and ANQGSEA. V lost 3 bases, J lost 2 bases, and 14 bases lay in between. The CDR3 has 15 amino acids. This CDR3 is CSVEGRGLTYNEQFF. CDR3 coding DNA: TGCAGCGTTGAGGGTCGAGGCCTGACCTACAATGAGCAGTTCTTC.

There are many counts of this clonotype. The chain recombines TRBV6-5 with TRBJ2-1, with D hard to call. V shed 7 bases and J shed 0 bases, with 13 bases lying between them. Germline CDR1 and CDR2: MNHEY and SVGAGI. The CDR3 totals 15 residues. CDR3 loop: CASKTSWSSYNEQFF. For the CDR3, the DNA is TGTGCCAGCAAGACGAGCTGGAGCTCCTACAATGAGCAGTTCTTC.

The chain links TRBV10-3 to TRBJ1-1, with a tentative D call TRBD1 (6 bases). Trimming removed 7 bases at V and 1 base at J, with 13 bases between. Germline V lookup: CDR1 ENHRY, CDR2 SYGVKD. The CDR3 is made up of 14 amino acids. The CDR3 here is CAITNDRQNTEAFF. CDR3 DNA sequence: TGTGCCATCACTAACGACAGGCAGAACACTGAAGCTTTCTTT.

The CDR3 DNA reads as TGTGCCAGCAGTTACCCGACCCCGGGGACTGGAGATACGCAGTATTTT. It encodes CASSYPTPGTGDTQYF. The chain is built from TRBV6-2 or TRBV6-3 and TRBJ2-3, with D tentatively TRBD2 (6 bases). CDR1 is MNHEY, CDR2 SVGEGT, per germline. The CDR3 length is 16 residues. V shed 2 bases and J shed 5 bases, with 17 bases lying between them.

This clonotype was seen ten or more times. This chain joins TRBV12-3 or TRBV12-4 and TRBJ2-7; D is possibly TRBD2 (6 bases). The CDR3 is 11 amino acids. Trimming cost V 7 bases and J 5 bases, with 9 bases left between them. CDR3 bases: TGTGCCAGCAAGCGGGCCAACGAGCAGTACTTC. The encoded protein is CASKRANEQYF.

The rearrangement links TRBV10-1 to TRBJ2-1, with D uncertain. The CDR3 totals 15 residues. V was trimmed by 2 bases and J by 0 bases, leaving 8 bases between them. Germline values: CDR1 WNHNN, CDR2 SYGVQD (reference sequence). The CDR3 nucleotides are TGCGCCAGCAGTGAGGACTCTAGCTCCTACAATGAGCAGTTCTTC. Encoded protein: CASSEDSSSYNEQFF.

In its sample, this clonotype was seen many times. The chain employs TRBV5-1 and TRBJ2-1; the D is unclear. Trimming shortened V by 0 bases and J by 4 bases, and 11 bases separated the two germline ends. The CDR3 contains 15 residues. Per germline, CDR1 SGHRS and CDR2 YFSETQ. CDR3 in amino acids: CASSLDGVRYNEQFF. In nucleotides, the CDR3 is TGCGCCAGCAGCTTGGATGGGGTGAGGTACAATGAGCAGTTCTTC.